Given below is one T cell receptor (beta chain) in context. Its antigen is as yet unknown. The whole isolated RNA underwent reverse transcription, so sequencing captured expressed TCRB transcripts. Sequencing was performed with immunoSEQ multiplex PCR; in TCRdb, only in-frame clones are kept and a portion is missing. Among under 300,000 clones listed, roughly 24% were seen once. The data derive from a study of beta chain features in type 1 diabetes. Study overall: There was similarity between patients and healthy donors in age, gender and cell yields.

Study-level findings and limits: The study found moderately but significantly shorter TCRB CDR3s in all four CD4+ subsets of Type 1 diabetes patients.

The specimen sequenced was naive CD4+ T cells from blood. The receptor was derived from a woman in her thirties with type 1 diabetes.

The DNA of the CDR3 is TGTGCCAGTACTTTACAGGGGAACTCGATGGAAAAACTGTTTTTT. As protein: CASTLQGNSMEKLFF. The chain recombines TRBV19 with TRBJ1-4, with 7 bases that match TRBD1. CDR1 is LNHDA and CDR2 is SQIVND in the germline V gene (reference sequence). The trim removed 7 bases at V and 8 bases at J, leaving 13 bases unmatched. There are 15 residues in the CDR3. Variable domain in full (rest from reference TRBV19 and TRBJ1-4): DGGITQSPKYLFRKEGQNVTLSCEQNLNHDAMYWYRQDPGQGLRLIYYSQIVNDFQKGDIAEGYSVSREKKESFPLTVTSAQKNPTAFYLCASTLQGNSMEKLFFGSGTQLSVL.